The present entry profiles one TCR beta chain with its context. Its specificity is not known. The source of the sample is a study of identical twins. Study-wide results and caveats: Excess sharing by twins proved weaker in beta out-of-frame sequences. With abundant cord blood beta clonotypes, insertions were fewer; memory repertoires showed no such pattern.

V lost 9 bases and J lost 0, with 17 bases in between. Germline V gene data show CDR1 as MNHNS and CDR2 as SASEGT. CDR3 length: 15 amino acids. TCRdb analysed the 5' RACE reads with MiXCR anew, one entry per CDR3 protein. This sample has some 330,000 distinct CDR3 sequences; approximately 9.1% occur once, and the top ten carry over 7%. This receptor was identified in a woman in her 50s in good health. Sample: naive T cells sorted from blood. The chain joins TRBV6-1 to TRBJ1-2; D remains ambiguous. The CDR3 DNA follows: TGTGCCAGAAAGGCTAACAGAGCCACTAACTATGGCTACACCTTC. Translating gives CARKANRATNYGYTF.